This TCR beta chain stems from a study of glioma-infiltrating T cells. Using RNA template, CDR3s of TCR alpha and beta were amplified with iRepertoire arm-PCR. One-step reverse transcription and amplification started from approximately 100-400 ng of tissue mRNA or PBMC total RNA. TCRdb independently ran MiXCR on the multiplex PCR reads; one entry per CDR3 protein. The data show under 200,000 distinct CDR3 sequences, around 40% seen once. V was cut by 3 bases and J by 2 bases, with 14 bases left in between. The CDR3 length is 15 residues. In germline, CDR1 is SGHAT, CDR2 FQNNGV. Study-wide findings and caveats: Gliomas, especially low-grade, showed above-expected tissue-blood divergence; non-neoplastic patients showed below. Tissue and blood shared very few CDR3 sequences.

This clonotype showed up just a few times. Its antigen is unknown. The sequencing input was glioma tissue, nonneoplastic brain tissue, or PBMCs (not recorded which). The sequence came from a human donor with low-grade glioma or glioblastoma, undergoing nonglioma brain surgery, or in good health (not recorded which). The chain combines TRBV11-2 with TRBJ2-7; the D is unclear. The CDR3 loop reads CASSFSYESAYEQYF. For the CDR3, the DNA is TGTGCCAGCAGCTTTTCCTACGAATCTGCCTACGAGCAGTACTTC.